This T cell receptor beta chain comes out of a study of liver allograft versus peripheral blood T cells. Background on the study: A comparison was made between T cell receptor repertoires in transplanted livers and those in recipients' peripheral blood.

TCRdb re-called the reads through MiXCR, storing one row per CDR3 protein. The sample lists about 5,600 distinct CDR3 sequences; 14% were seen once. The germline gives CDR1 MDHEN, CDR2 SYDVKM. Losses at the gene ends were 8 bases for V and 4 bases for J; bases not matched to a gene: 10. The length of the CDR3 is 15 residues. The sequence came from a human patient who had a liver transplant. Some of the T cells might come from the graft donor. The chain uses TRBV28 and TRBJ2-2; 7 bases align to TRBD2. CDR3 bases: TGTGCCAGCTCCCACGGGGGGATAGGCACCGGGGAGCTGTTTTTT. As protein: CASSHGGIGTGELFF.